The clone carrying this T cell receptor (beta chain) has only a few counts. What it binds is unknown. The data stem from a study of T-cell memory formation after mild COVID-19. General study results and limits: Clones that shrank (day 15 to 85) were balanced CD4/CD8, whereas later expanders leaned CD4+.

In TCRdb, the 5' RACE reads were re-called with MiXCR into one record per CDR3 protein. The sample lists some 62,000 distinct CDR3 sequences; 9.3% were seen once. This CDR3 contains 15 residues. V shed 4 bases and J shed 1 base, with 12 bases lying between them. Germline V CDR1 and CDR2: KGHDR, SFDVKD. The TCR originated in a man in his late teens or twenties who had mild COVID-19 (a few samples of this study predate the infection). Cell type and time point are not known. The chain employs TRBV24-1 and TRBJ2-5, with D perhaps TRBD1 or TRBD2 (5 bases each). Sequenced material: PBMCs or a T cell subset sorted from them (not recorded which). The CDR3 sequence: CATSDRGRIQETQYF. The CDR3 DNA reads TGTGCCACCAGTGACCGGGGACGGATCCAAGAGACCCAGTACTTC.